The rows below give T cell receptor beta chains drawn from one sample of a study of Ad26.COV2.S vaccination and SARS-CoV-2 variants. Measured with immunoSEQ multiplex PCR; TCRdb has only the in-frame clones, and not every one. The sample carries more than 400,000 clones, around 92% recorded once. This specimen consisted of peripheral blood, obtained in a trial of Ad26.COV2.S vaccine versus placebo. These receptors came from a person between 18 and 65 years old who received the Ad26.COV2.S COVID-19 vaccine or a placebo. The CDR3 runs from the conserved cysteine through the conserved F or W. The D gene is left open where the match is weak. Expanded clones get a size class; other rows say once, few or many, or leave the size out.

>TRBD1|TRBJ1-2|TRBV3-1/TRBV3-2|-
CASRRTGRSYGYTF
TGTGCCAGCAGACGGACAGGGCGTTCCTATGGCTACACCTTC
>-|TRBJ2-1|TRBV5-1|-
CASSSLEGNNEQFF
TGCGCCAGCAGCTCACTAGAGGGGAACAATGAGCAGTTCTTC
>-|TRBJ1-5|TRBV2|-
CASSNEPGPNQPQHF
TGTGCCAGCAGTAACGAGCCGGGGCCCAATCAGCCCCAGCATTTT
>-|TRBJ2-5|TRBV4-1|-
CASSQEGDLYQETQYF
TGCGCCAGCAGCCAAGAGGGGGATTTGTACCAAGAGACCCAGTACTTC
>TRBD2|TRBJ2-3|TRBV4-3|once
CASSQLLAGDTDTQYF
TGCGCCAGCAGCCAACTACTAGCGGGTGACACAGATACGCAGTATTTT
>-|TRBJ1-4|TRBV19|-
CASRSGQQGEKLFF
TGTGCCAGTAGATCCGGACAACAAGGAGAAAAACTGTTTTTT
>-|TRBJ1-2|TRBV7-2|-
CASSDSYGVYGYTF
TGTGCCAGCAGCGATTCTTACGGGGTTTACGGCTACACCTTC
>-|TRBJ1-5|TRBV19|-
CASQEQELLNQPQHF
TGTGCCAGTCAAGAGCAGGAGCTTCTCAATCAGCCCCAGCATTTT
>TRBD1|TRBJ1-1|TRBV6-5|-
CASRDSYTEAFF
TGTGCCAGCCGGGACAGCTACACTGAAGCTTTCTTT
>TRBD1|TRBJ1-5|TRBV5-6|-
CASSLKQGAGNQPQHF
TGTGCCAGCAGCTTGAAACAGGGGGCTGGCAATCAGCCCCAGCATTTT
>-|TRBJ1-1|TRBV28|once
CASSLEVRQEAFF
TGTGCCAGCAGTTTGGAGGTGAGACAAGAAGCTTTCTTT
>TRBD2|TRBJ2-2|TRBV2|-
CALNGLAGSNTGELFF
TGTGCCTTAAACGGGCTAGCGGGGTCGAACACCGGGGAGCTGTTTTTT
>-|TRBJ2-1|TRBV27|-
CASTLGALNEQFF
TGTGCCAGCACCCTCGGCGCGCTCAATGAGCAGTTCTTC
>-|TRBJ2-3|TRBV9|once
CASSRAGIPDTQYF
TGTGCCAGCAGCCGAGCCGGTATACCAGATACGCAGTATTTT
>TRBD1|TRBJ1-1|TRBV4-3|once
CASSQTQGGRAEAFF
TGCGCCAGCAGCCAGACCCAGGGGGGGAGGGCTGAAGCTTTCTTT
>TRBD2|TRBJ2-1|TRBV3-1/TRBV3-2|-
CASSYSSGGADEQFF
TGTGCCAGCAGCTACTCTAGCGGGGGGGCCGATGAGCAGTTCTTC
>-|TRBJ2-7|TRBV4-1|few
CASSQENRDSYEQYF
TGCGCCAGCAGCCAAGAAAACAGAGACTCCTACGAGCAGTACTTC
>-|TRBJ1-5|TRBV12-3/TRBV12-4|-
CACRVGGQPQHF
TGTGCCTGCCGGGTGGGCGGTCAGCCCCAGCATTTT
>-|TRBJ2-2|TRBV7-9|-
CASSTSGSGYTGELFF
TGTGCCAGCAGCACGTCTGGTAGCGGATACACCGGGGAGCTGTTTTTT
>-|TRBJ2-6|TRBV28|-
CASSLVRGANVLTF
TGTGCCAGCAGTTTGGTTCGTGGGGCCAACGTCCTGACTTTC
>-|TRBJ1-5|TRBV19|-
CATEWGGGGQPQHF
TGTGCCACCGAGTGGGGGGGCGGCGGTCAGCCCCAGCATTTT
>-|TRBJ2-7|TRBV15|-
CATSRVEGAKYF
TGTGCCACCAGCAGAGTCGAGGGAGCCAAGTACTTC
>TRBD1|TRBJ1-1|TRBV11-2|once
CASSTRTGLNTEAFF
TGTGCCAGCAGCACCCGGACAGGGCTAAACACTGAAGCTTTCTTT
>-|TRBJ1-2|TRBV27|once
CASSLLGGYGYTF
TGTGCCAGCAGTTTATTGGGGGGCTATGGCTACACCTTC
>-|TRBJ2-7|TRBV30|once
CAWSDRNRALYEQYF
TGTGCCTGGAGTGACCGGAACAGGGCGTTGTACGAGCAGTACTTC
>-|TRBJ2-5|TRBV18|-
CASSPIREGRETQYF
TGTGCCAGCTCACCAATCAGAGAGGGGAGAGAGACCCAGTACTTC
>-|TRBJ2-1|TRBV4-3|once
CASSQEVPGSSYNEQFF
TGCGCCAGCAGCCAAGAAGTTCCAGGGAGCTCCTACAATGAGCAGTTCTTC
>-|TRBJ1-5|TRBV30|-
CAWSLGGNQPQHF
TGTGCCTGGAGTCTAGGGGGAAATCAGCCCCAGCATTTT
>TRBD1|TRBJ2-3|TRBV6-5|-
CASRNRGYTDTQYF
TGTGCCAGCAGAAACAGGGGATACACAGATACGCAGTATTTT
>TRBD1|TRBJ1-1|TRBV19|-
CASMGRDSPREAFF
TGTGCCAGTATGGGCCGGGACAGTCCCCGTGAAGCTTTCTTT
>TRBD1|TRBJ1-2|TRBV4-1|-
CASSQGQGYSGYTF
TGCGCCAGCAGCCAAGGACAGGGGTACTCTGGCTACACCTTC
>-|TRBJ2-3|TRBV19|-
CASYPGPITDTQYF
TGTGCCAGTTACCCGGGACCTATCACAGATACGCAGTATTTT
>TRBD1|TRBJ2-7|TRBV27|once
CASRTFRDRDLYEQYF
TGTGCCAGCAGAACTTTCCGGGACAGGGATTTGTACGAGCAGTACTTC
>-|TRBJ1-5|TRBV28|-
CASIRGGISSQPQHF
TGTGCCAGCATCCGAGGGGGAATATCGAGTCAGCCCCAGCATTTT
>TRBD1|TRBJ1-6|TRBV9|once
CASSVGGQYNSPLHF
TGTGCCAGCAGCGTAGGGGGACAGTATAATTCACCCCTCCACTTT
>-|TRBJ2-1|TRBV6-5|-
CASSLSGNEQFF
TGTGCCAGCAGCTTATCTGGGAATGAGCAGTTCTTC
>-|TRBJ2-3|TRBV12-3/TRBV12-4|-
CASTISTDTQYF
TGTGCCAGCACAATTAGCACAGATACGCAGTATTTT
>TRBD2|TRBJ2-5|TRBV3-1/TRBV3-2|-
CASSQGLAVHQETQYF
TGTGCCAGCAGCCAAGGACTAGCGGTCCACCAAGAGACCCAGTACTTC
>TRBD1|TRBJ2-7|TRBV5-4|-
CASSLLGQGYYEQYF
TGTGCCAGCAGCTTACTAGGACAGGGATACTACGAGCAGTACTTC
>-|TRBJ2-5|TRBV5-6|-
CASSLEGRGGETQYF
TGTGCCAGCAGCTTGGAGGGACGTGGGGGAGAGACCCAGTACTTC
>-|TRBJ2-5|TRBV7-2|-
CASSLVASGAGFRETQYF
TGTGCCAGCAGCTTAGTAGCTAGTGGGGCTGGGTTCCGAGAGACCCAGTACTTC
>TRBD1|TRBJ1-2|TRBV9|-
CASSVEGQGPGYTF
TGTGCCAGCAGCGTAGAGGGACAGGGGCCCGGCTACACCTTC
>TRBD1|TRBJ1-5|TRBV4-3|-
CASSYHPGQGSYSNQPQHF
TGCGCCAGCAGCTACCACCCGGGACAGGGCTCTTATAGCAATCAGCCCCAGCATTTT
>-|TRBJ2-2|TRBV19|-
CASSMGRVVRTGELFF
TGTGCCAGTAGTATGGGCAGGGTGGTCCGCACCGGGGAGCTGTTTTTT
>-|TRBJ2-6|TRBV5-4|-
CASSLGLDSGANVLTF
TGTGCCAGCAGCTTGGGGTTGGACTCTGGGGCCAACGTCCTGACTTTC
>-|TRBJ1-6|TRBV25-1|few
CASSHTGNSPLHF
TGTGCCAGCAGTCATACAGGGAACTCACCCCTCCACTTT
>TRBD1|TRBJ1-5|TRBV7-2|-
CASSLNSPYSPDRGQPQHF
TGTGCCAGCAGCTTAAATTCACCCTATTCGCCCGACAGGGGGCAGCCCCAGCATTTT
>-|TRBJ2-1|TRBV4-3|-
CASSQDVMADNEQFF
TGCGCCAGCAGCCAAGATGTAATGGCCGACAATGAGCAGTTCTTC
>-|TRBJ2-1|TRBV9|-
CASSVGLGYNEQFF
TGTGCCAGCAGCGTAGGTCTCGGATACAATGAGCAGTTCTTC
>-|TRBJ2-3|TRBV3-1/TRBV3-2|-
CASSPSPRGSTDTQYF
TGTGCCAGCAGCCCCTCACCCCGGGGGTCCACAGATACGCAGTATTTT